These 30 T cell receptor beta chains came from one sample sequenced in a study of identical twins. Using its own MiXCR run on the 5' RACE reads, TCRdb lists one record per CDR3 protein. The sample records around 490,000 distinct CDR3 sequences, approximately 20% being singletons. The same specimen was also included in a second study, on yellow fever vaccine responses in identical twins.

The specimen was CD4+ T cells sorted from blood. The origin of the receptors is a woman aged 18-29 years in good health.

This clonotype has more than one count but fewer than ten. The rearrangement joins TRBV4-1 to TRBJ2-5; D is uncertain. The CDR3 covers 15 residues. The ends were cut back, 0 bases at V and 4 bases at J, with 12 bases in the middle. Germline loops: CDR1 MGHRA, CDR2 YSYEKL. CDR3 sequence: CASSQELGSRETQYF. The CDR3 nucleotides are TGCGCCAGCAGCCAAGAGCTAGGTAGCAGAGAGACCCAGTACTTC.

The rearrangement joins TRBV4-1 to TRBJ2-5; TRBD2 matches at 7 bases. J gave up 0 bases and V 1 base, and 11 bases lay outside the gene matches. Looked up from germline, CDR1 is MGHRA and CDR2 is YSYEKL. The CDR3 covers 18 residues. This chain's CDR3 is CASSQVPVAGPYQETQYF. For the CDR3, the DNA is TGCGCCAGCAGCCAAGTGCCAGTAGCGGGCCCGTACCAAGAGACCCAGTACTTC.

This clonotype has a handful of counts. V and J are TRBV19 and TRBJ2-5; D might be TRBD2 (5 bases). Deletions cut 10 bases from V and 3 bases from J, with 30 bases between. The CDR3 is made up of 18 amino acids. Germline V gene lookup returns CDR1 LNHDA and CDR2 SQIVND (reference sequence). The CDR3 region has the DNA TGTGCCACCTCGAGGTCCCCCTTGGAGGCGTTCGGGAAAGAGACCCAGTACTTC. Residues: CATSRSPLEAFGKETQYF.

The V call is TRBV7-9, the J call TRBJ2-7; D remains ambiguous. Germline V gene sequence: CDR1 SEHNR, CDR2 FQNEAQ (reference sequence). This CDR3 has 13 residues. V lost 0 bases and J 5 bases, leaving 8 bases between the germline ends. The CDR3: CASSLAVVDEQYF. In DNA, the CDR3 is TGTGCCAGCAGCTTAGCCGTCGTTGACGAGCAGTACTTC.

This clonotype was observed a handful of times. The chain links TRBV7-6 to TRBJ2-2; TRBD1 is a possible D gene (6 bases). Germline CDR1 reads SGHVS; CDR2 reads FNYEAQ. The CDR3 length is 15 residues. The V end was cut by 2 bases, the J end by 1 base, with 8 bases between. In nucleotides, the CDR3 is TGTGCCAGCAGCTTAAGGACAGAGAACACCGGGGAGCTGTTTTTT. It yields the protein CASSLRTENTGELFF. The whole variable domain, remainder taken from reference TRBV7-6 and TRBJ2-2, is GAGVSQSPRYKVTKRGQDVALRCDPISGHVSLYWYRQALGQGPEFLTYFNYEAQQDKSGLPNDRFSAERPEGSISTLTIQRTEQRDSAMYRCASSLRTENTGELFFGEGSRLTVL.

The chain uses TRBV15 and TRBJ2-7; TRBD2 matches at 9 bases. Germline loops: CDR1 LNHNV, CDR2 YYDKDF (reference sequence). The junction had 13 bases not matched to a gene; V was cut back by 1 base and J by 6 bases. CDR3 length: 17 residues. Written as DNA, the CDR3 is TGTGCCACCAGCAGAGGACCCGTGAGGCGGGGGGGCGGCGAGCAGTACGTC. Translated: CATSRGPVRRGGGEQYV.

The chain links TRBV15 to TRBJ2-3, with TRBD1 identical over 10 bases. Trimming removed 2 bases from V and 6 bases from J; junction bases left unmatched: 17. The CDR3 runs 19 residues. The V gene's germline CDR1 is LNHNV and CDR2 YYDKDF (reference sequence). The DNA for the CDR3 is TGTGCCACCAGCAGATCTCTATCCGGATGGGACAGGGGAACCGATACGCAGTATTTT. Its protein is CATSRSLSGWDRGTDTQYF. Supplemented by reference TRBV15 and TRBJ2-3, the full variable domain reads DAMVIQNPRYQVTQFGKPVTLSCSQTLNHNVMYWYQQKSSQAPKLLFHYYDKDFNNEADTPDNFQSRRPNTSFCFLDIRSPGLGDTAMYLCATSRSLSGWDRGTDTQYFGPGTRLTVL.

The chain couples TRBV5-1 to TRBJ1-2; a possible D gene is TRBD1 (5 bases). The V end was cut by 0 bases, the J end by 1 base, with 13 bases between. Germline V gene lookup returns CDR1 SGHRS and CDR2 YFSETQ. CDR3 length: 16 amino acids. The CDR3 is CASSLAGGLGNYGYTF. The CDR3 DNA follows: TGCGCCAGCAGCTTGGCTGGGGGTCTGGGTAACTATGGCTACACCTTC.

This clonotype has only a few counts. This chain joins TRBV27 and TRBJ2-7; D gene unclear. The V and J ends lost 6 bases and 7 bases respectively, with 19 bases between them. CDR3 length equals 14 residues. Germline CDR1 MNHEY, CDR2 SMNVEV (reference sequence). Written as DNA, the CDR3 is TGTGCCAGCAGCCCCTTTAGGTCTGACGGAGAGCAGTACGTC. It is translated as CASSPFRSDGEQYV.

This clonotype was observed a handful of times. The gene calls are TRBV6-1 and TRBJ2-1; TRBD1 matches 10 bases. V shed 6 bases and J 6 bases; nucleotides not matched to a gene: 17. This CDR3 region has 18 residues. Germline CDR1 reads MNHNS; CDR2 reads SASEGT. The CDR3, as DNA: TGTGCCAGCAGCAACCTATCTCCCCGGACAGGGGGGCTCAATGAGCAGTTCTTC. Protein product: CASSNLSPRTGGLNEQFF.

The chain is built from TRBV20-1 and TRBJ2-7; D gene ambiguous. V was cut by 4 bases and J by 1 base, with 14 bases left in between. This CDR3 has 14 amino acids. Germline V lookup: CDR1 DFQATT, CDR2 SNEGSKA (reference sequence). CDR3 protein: CSATIPRISYEQYF. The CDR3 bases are TGCAGTGCTACGATACCGAGGATTTCCTACGAGCAGTACTTC.

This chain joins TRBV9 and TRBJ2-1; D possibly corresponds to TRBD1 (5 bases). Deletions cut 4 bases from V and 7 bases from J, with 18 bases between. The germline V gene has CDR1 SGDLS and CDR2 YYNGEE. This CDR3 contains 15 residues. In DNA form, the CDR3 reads TGTGCCAGCAGCACCTTGCCAGGGAAAGGGAATGAGCAGTTCTTC. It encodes CASSTLPGKGNEQFF. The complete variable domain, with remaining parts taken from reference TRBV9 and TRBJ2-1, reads DSGVTQTPKHLITATGQRVTLRCSPRSGDLSVYWYQQSLDQGLQFLIQYYNGEERAKGNILERFSAQQFPDLHSELNLSSLELGDSALYFCASSTLPGKGNEQFFGPGTRLTVL.

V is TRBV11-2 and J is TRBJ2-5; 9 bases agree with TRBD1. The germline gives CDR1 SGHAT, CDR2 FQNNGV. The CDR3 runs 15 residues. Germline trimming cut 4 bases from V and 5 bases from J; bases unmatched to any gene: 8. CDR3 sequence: CASSSPGTGIETQYF. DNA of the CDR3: TGTGCCAGCAGCTCACCGGGGACAGGGATTGAGACCCAGTACTTC.

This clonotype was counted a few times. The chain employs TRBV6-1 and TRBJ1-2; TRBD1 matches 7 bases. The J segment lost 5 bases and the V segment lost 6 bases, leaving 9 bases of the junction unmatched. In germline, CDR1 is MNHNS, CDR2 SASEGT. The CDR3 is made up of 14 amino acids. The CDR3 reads CASSRTGTDYGYTF. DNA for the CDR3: TGTGCCAGCAGCCGAACCGGGACAGATTATGGCTACACCTTC.

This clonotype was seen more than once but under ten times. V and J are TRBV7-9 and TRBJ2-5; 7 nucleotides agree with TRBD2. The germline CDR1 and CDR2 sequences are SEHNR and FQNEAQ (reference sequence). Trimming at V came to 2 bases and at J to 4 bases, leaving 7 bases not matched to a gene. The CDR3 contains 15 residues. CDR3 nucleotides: TGTGCCAGCAGCTTAAGTGAGGGCGGGAGAGAGACCCAGTACTTC. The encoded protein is CASSLSEGGRETQYF.

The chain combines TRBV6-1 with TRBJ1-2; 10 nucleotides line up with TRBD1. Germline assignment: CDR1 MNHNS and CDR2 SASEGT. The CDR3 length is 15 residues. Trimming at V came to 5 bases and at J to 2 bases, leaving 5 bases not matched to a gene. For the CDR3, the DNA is TGTGCCAGCAGTCGACAGGGGGCAGGAAACTATGGCTACACCTTC. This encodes CASSRQGAGNYGYTF.

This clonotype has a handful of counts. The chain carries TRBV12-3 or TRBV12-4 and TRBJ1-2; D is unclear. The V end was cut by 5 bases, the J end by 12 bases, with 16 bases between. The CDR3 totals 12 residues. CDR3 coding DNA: TGTGCCAGCAGTCCCAAAGAGTTGGGCAACACCTTC. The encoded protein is CASSPKELGNTF.

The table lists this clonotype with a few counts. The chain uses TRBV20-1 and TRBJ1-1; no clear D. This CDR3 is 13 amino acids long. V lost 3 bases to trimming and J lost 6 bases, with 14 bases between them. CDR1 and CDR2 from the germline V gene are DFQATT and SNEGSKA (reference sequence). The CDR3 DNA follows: TGCAGTGCTAGCAAAACACACTACCCTGAAGCTTTCTTT. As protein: CSASKTHYPEAFF.

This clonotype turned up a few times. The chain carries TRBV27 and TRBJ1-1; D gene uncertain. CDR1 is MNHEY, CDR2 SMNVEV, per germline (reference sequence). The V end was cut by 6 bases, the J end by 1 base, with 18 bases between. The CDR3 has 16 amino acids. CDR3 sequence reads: CASSRNLGGRNTEAFF. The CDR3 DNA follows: TGTGCCAGCAGCCGCAACTTAGGCGGCAGGAACACTGAAGCTTTCTTT.

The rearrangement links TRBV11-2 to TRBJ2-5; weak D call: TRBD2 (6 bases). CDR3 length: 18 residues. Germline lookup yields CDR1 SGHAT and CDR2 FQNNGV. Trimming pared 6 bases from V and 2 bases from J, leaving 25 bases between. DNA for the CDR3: TGTGCCAGCAGACGTGGGCAGGGAGGCAGGATTAAGCAAGAGACCCAGTACTTC. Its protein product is CASRRGQGGRIKQETQYF.

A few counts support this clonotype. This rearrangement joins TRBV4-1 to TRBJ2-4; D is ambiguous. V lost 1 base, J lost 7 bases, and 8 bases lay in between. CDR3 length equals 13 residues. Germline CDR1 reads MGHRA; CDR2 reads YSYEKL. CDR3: CASSQAVQNIQYF. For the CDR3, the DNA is TGCGCCAGCAGCCAAGCAGTACAGAACATTCAGTACTTC.

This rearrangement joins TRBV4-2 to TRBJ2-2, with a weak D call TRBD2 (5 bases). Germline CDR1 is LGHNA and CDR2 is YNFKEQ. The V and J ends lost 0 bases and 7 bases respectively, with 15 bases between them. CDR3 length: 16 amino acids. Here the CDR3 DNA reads TGTGCCAGCAGCCAAGATTGGGTAGGACTCCTCGGGGAGCTGTTTTTT. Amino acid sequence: CASSQDWVGLLGELFF.

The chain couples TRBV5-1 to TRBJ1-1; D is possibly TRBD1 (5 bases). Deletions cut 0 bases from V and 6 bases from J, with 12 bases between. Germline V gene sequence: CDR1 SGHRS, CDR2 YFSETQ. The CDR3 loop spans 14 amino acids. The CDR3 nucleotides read TGCGCCAGCAGCTTGGAAGGGGTAAACGCTGAAGCTTTCTTT. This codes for CASSLEGVNAEAFF.

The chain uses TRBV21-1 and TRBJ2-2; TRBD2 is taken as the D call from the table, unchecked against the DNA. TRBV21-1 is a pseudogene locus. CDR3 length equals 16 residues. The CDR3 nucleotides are TGTGCCAGCAGCAAACGTCTAGCGGGAGCCACCGGGGAGCTGTTTTTT. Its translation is CASSKRLAGATGELFF.

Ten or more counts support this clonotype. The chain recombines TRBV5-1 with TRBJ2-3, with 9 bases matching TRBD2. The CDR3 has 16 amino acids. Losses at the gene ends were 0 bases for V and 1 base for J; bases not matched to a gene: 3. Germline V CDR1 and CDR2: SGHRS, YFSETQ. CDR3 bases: TGCGCCAGCAGCTTGGCTCTAGCGGGGCGCACAGATACGCAGTATTTT. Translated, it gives CASSLALAGRTDTQYF.

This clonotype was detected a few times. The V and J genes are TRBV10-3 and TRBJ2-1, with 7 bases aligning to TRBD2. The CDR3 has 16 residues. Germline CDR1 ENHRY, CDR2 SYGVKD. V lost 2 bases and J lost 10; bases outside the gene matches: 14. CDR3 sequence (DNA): TGTGCCATCAGTGAGACGGGGCGGGAGTCCGCCGAGGAGCAGTTCTTC. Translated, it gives CAISETGRESAEEQFF.

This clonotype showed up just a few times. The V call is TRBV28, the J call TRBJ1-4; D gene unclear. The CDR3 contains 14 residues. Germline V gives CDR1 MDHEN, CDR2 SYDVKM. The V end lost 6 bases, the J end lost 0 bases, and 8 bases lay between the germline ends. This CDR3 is CASSKTATNEKLFF. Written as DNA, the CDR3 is TGTGCCAGCAGCAAGACGGCAACTAATGAAAAACTGTTTTTT.

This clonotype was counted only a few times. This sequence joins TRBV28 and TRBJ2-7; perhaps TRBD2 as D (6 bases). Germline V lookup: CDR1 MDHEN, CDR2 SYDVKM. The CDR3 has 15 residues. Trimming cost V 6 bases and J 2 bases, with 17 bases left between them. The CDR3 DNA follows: TGTGCCAGCAGCGGCGCGGGACCGCAACCCTACGAGCAGTACTTC. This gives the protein CASSGAGPQPYEQYF.

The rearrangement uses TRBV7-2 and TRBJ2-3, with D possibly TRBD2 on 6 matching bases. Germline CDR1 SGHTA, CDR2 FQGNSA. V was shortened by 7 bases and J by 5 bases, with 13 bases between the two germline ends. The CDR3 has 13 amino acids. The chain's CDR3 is CASIGGWGDTQYF. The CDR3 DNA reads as TGTGCCAGCATCGGAGGGTGGGGAGATACGCAGTATTTT.

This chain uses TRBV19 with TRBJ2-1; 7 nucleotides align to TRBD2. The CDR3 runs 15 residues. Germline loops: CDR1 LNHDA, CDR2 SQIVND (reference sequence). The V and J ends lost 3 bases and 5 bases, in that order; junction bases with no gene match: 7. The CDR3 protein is CASSMLAGANNEQFF. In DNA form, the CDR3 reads TGTGCCAGTAGTATGCTGGCGGGAGCCAACAATGAGCAGTTCTTC.